A single T cell receptor (beta chain) is shown here with its context. The CDR3 consists of 14 residues. CDR1 SGHRS and CDR2 YFSETQ come from the germline V gene. V gave up 4 bases and J gave up 7 bases, with 14 bases separating them. The data originate from a study of shared clonotypes between healthy human individuals. Measured with immunoSEQ multiplex PCR; TCRdb has only the in-frame clones, and not every one. The data contain approximately 180,000 clones, 85% to 95% of them singletons. Sequences were obtained from naive CD4+ T cells sorted from blood. As for subset: CD45RA+ positively selected. The genes are TRBV5-1 and TRBJ2-2; D might be TRBD1 (5 bases). The receptor was isolated from a woman aged 25 to 39 in good health. CDR3 sequence (DNA): TGCGCCAGCAGCCCCACCGAGCAGGGCGGGGAGCTGTTTTTT. This codes for CASSPTEQGGELFF.